This TCR beta chain emerged from a study of beta chain features in type 1 diabetes. This clone was detected many times. The entirety of the isolated RNA underwent reverse transcription, so expressed TCRB transcripts were sequenced. Here immunoSEQ multiplex PCR was the method, and the copy in TCRdb shows in-frame clones only, minus some. The table records over 700,000 clones, 15% to 20% of them present only once. This CDR3 has 12 residues. V lost 3 bases to trimming and J lost 6 bases, with 6 bases between them. Germline values: CDR1 SGHDN, CDR2 FVKESK. Post-sort purity exceeded 95% for all sorted populations.

This clonotype was sampled from a woman younger than 35 in good health. Specimen: naive CD4+ T cells from blood. J is TRBJ2-1 and V is TRBV14; D gene ambiguous. Written as DNA, the CDR3 is TGTGCCAGCAGCCATTCTAGCAATGAGCAGTTCTTC. Translated: CASSHSSNEQFF.